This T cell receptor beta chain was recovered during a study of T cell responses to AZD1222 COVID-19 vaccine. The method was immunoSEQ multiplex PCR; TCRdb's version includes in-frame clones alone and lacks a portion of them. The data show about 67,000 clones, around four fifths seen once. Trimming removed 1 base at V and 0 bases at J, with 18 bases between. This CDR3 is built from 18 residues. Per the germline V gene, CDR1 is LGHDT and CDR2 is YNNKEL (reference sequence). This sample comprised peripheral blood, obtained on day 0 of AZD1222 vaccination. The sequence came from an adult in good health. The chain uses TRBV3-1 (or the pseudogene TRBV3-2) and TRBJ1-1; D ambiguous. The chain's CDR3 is CASSQGIRARRMNTEAFF. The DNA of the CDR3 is TGTGCCAGCAGCCAAGGAATAAGGGCACGACGAATGAACACTGAAGCTTTCTTT.